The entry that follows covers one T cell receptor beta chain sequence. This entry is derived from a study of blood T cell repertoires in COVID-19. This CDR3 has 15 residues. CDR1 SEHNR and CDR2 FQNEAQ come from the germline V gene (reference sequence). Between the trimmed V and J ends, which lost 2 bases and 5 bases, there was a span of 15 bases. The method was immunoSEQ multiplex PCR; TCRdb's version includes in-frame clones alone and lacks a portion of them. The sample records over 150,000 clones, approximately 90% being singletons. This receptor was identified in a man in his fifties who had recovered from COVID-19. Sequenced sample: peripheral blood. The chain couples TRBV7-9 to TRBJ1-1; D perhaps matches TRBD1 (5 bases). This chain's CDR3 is CASSLFSAGLTEAFF. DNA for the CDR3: TGTGCCAGCAGCTTATTTAGCGCGGGGCTTACTGAAGCTTTCTTT.